This T cell receptor beta chain was found in a study of radiation and T cells in renal cell carcinoma. The data were produced by immunoSEQ multiplex PCR, yet TCRdb's version contains in-frame clones alone and is incomplete. The sample has about 86,000 clones; around four fifths are singletons. This clone occurred a few times. The V end was cut by 5 bases, the J end by 0 bases, with 4 bases between. The CDR3 covers 11 residues. Germline V CDR1 and CDR2: DFQATT, SNEGSKA (reference sequence). Noted time point: blood 4 weeks post-SBRT, at nephrectomy. Treatment meaning: 15 Gy SBRT to primary tumor, nephrectomy 4 weeks later. Nephrectomy followed 15 Gy stereotactic body radiation by 4 weeks.

The source of this sequence is a man aged 50 or older with renal cell carcinoma. The J gene is TRBJ1-2, the V gene TRBV20-1; D remains unclear. Sequencing used blood, obtained from a patient whose treatment included radiotherapy and nephrectomy. CDR3 sequence (DNA): TGCAGTGCTGGCTCTAACTATGGCTACACCTTC. Protein sequence: CSAGSNYGYTF.